These 30 T cell receptor beta chains share one sample of origin, sequenced in a study of Ad26.COV2.S vaccination and SARS-CoV-2 variants. This table comes from immunoSEQ multiplex PCR, and its TCRdb copy is limited to in-frame clones, with some not included. The profile shows about 390,000 clones, 92% of them singletons. Sample treatment: roughly 20 received Ad26.COV2.S at low or high dose, single or two shots; several received placebo; per-sample allocation not given. Day 63 following the first vaccine or placebo injection was when the samples were taken. Sequencing used peripheral blood, obtained in a trial of Ad26.COV2.S vaccine versus placebo. Receptors were obtained from a person between 18 and 60 years old who received the Ad26.COV2.S COVID-19 vaccine or a placebo.

CDR3 sequence (DNA): TGTGCCTGGAGTCACGGGTGGCAGGGCATCTACGAGCAGTACTTC. As protein: CAWSHGWQGIYEQYF. V gene TRBV30 combines with J gene TRBJ2-7; D may be TRBD1 (5 bases). Germline V lookup: CDR1 GTSNPN, CDR2 SVGIG (reference sequence). The CDR3 consists of 15 residues. V lost 2 bases to trimming and J lost 3 bases, with 17 bases between them.

The gene calls are TRBV2 and TRBJ2-7, with 7 bases aligning to TRBD1. The CDR3 has 15 residues. J was trimmed by 3 bases and V by 6 bases; bases with no gene match: 11. The germline V gene encodes CDR1 SNHLY and CDR2 FYNNEI. The CDR3, as DNA: TGTGCCAGCAGATCTAGGGACAGAAGGGACTACGAGCAGTACTTC. Translating it yields CASRSRDRRDYEQYF.

There are a few counts of this clone. The V and J genes are TRBV5-1 and TRBJ2-7, with D tentatively TRBD1 (6 bases). V was clipped by 2 bases and J by 6 bases, with 24 bases between them. The V gene's germline CDR1 is SGHRS and CDR2 YFSETQ. The CDR3 extends over 17 amino acids. CDR3 sequence: CASSLPVEGHKYLEQYF. CDR3 DNA sequence: TGCGCCAGCAGCTTACCGGTTGAGGGACATAAGTATCTCGAGCAGTACTTC.

The chain couples TRBV9 to TRBJ2-2, with TRBD2 as a possible D gene (6 bases). The germline gives CDR1 SGDLS, CDR2 YYNGEE. This CDR3 is built from 14 residues. Trimming removed 7 bases at V and 1 base at J, with 11 bases between. CDR3 nucleotide sequence: TGTGCCAGCTCTCGCGGGGTGAACACCGGGGAGCTGTTTTTT. It translates to CASSRGVNTGELFF.

The chain carries TRBV4-3 and TRBJ1-2; TRBD1 is a possible D gene (6 bases). The CDR3 is 13 amino acids. V lost 3 bases and J 4 bases, leaving 9 bases between the germline ends. Germline V lookup: CDR1 LGHNA, CDR2 YSLEER. For the CDR3, the DNA is TGCGCCAGCAGCCACAGGGGAGGCTATGGCTACACCTTC. It is translated as CASSHRGGYGYTF.

A remark on this clone: This specimen includes other DNA sequences encoding the same CDR3. V and J are TRBV6-1 and TRBJ2-7, with D unresolved. Germline CDR1 and CDR2: MNHNS and SASEGT. The CDR3 is 11 residues long. The V and J ends lost 3 bases and 4 bases respectively, with 4 bases between them. DNA of the CDR3: TGTGCCAGCAGTGAGTTATACGAGCAGTACTTC. It translates to CASSELYEQYF.

The chain employs TRBV12-3 or TRBV12-4 and TRBJ2-7; no clear D. V lost 1 base and J lost 6, with 4 bases in between. The length of the CDR3 is 11 residues. This CDR3 is CASSLGSEQYF. The CDR3 DNA follows: TGTGCCAGCAGTTTAGGTTCCGAGCAGTACTTC.

The V call is TRBV5-1, the J call TRBJ1-1; D is possibly TRBD1 (6 bases). This CDR3 has 14 amino acids. Between the trimmed V and J ends, which lost 1 base and 1 base, there was a span of 8 bases. Germline V gives CDR1 SGHRS, CDR2 YFSETQ. CDR3 protein: CASSLTRGNTEAFF. The CDR3 coding sequence is TGCGCCAGCAGCTTGACCAGGGGGAACACTGAAGCTTTCTTT.

This clone appeared a single time. The V call is TRBV3-1 (or the pseudogene TRBV3-2), the J call TRBJ2-3, with 8 bases identical to TRBD2. The J segment lost 1 base and the V segment lost 1 base, leaving 1 base of the junction unmatched. CDR1 is LGHDT, CDR2 YNNKEL, per germline (reference sequence). This CDR3 region has 15 residues. The CDR3 nucleotides are TGTGCCAGCAGCCAAGGGCGGGGGGGCACAGATACGCAGTATTTT. This gives the protein CASSQGRGGTDTQYF.

The chain links TRBV6-5 to TRBJ1-6; D may be TRBD1 (5 bases). V lost 2 bases, J lost 9 bases, and 8 bases lay in between. The length of the CDR3 is 13 residues. The germline V gene encodes CDR1 MNHEY and CDR2 SVGAGI. The CDR3 bases are TGTGCCAGCAGTTACGAAACAGGTTCACCCCTCCACTTT. Translating it yields CASSYETGSPLHF.

The rearrangement links TRBV5-4 to TRBJ2-5; TRBD1 matches at 10 bases. V shed 0 bases and J 5 bases; nucleotides not matched to a gene: 4. This CDR3 has 15 amino acids. Germline-derived CDR1 and CDR2 are SGHNT and YYREEE (reference sequence). For the CDR3, the DNA is TGTGCCAGCAGCTTGGTAGGACAGGGGGGGGAGACCCAGTACTTC. This encodes CASSLVGQGGETQYF. Combining the CDR3 with reference TRBV5-4 and TRBJ2-5 gives the whole variable domain ETGVTQSPTHLIKTRGQQVTLRCSSQSGHNTVSWYQQALGQGPQFIFQYYREEENGRGNFPPRFSGLQFPNYSSELNVNALELDDSALYLCASSLVGQGGETQYFGPGTRLLVL.

The chain carries TRBV20-1 and TRBJ2-1; 10 positions agree with TRBD2. Germline loops: CDR1 DFQATT, CDR2 SNEGSKA (reference sequence). CDR3 length: 16 residues. Trimming removed 3 bases from V and 3 bases from J; junction bases left unmatched: 8. CDR3 bases: TGCAGTGCTAGTGAGCTAGCGGGGGAAAACTACAATGAGCAGTTCTTC. It is translated as CSASELAGENYNEQFF.

The rearrangement joins TRBV5-1 to TRBJ2-5, with TRBD1 identical over 9 bases. The germline V gene encodes CDR1 SGHRS and CDR2 YFSETQ. The CDR3 is 18 residues long. With 3 bases clipped from V and 5 bases from J, the junction kept 17 bases outside the gene matches. CDR3 bases: TGCGCCAGCAGCTGGTCCGGGACAGGGACCCAAAGTGGGGAGACCCAGTACTTC. Translated, it gives CASSWSGTGTQSGETQYF.

V and J are TRBV15 and TRBJ1-6; D is unclear. Germline CDR1 is LNHNV and CDR2 is YYDKDF (reference sequence). This CDR3 contains 15 residues. V shed 0 bases and J shed 7 bases, with 10 bases lying between them. CDR3 in amino acids: CATSREVVRNSPLHF. As DNA, the CDR3 is TGTGCCACCAGCAGAGAAGTAGTGAGGAATTCACCCCTCCACTTT.

For the CDR3, the DNA is TGTGCCAGCAGCTTGTACCGATCTAACTATGGCTACACCTTC. Protein: CASSLYRSNYGYTF. This chain joins TRBV5-4 and TRBJ1-2; D not certain. Germline lookup yields CDR1 SGHNT and CDR2 YYREEE (reference sequence). Trimming stripped 1 base from V and 0 bases from J, with 7 bases between. The CDR3 spans 14 residues.

The chain has TRBV28 and TRBJ2-3, with D tentatively TRBD2 (5 bases). The germline gives CDR1 MDHEN, CDR2 SYDVKM. The CDR3 has 17 residues. Trimming took 0 bases from V and 9 from J, leaving 22 bases between them. CDR3 sequence: CASSLWVWRASNITQYF. The CDR3, as DNA: TGTGCCAGCAGTTTATGGGTTTGGCGGGCGTCAAATATCACGCAGTATTTT.

This clone was counted once. V usage is TRBV14 and J usage is TRBJ1-1, with D perhaps TRBD1 (6 bases). V was shortened by 3 bases and J by 1 base, with 15 bases between the two germline ends. Germline V gene data show CDR1 as SGHDN and CDR2 as FVKESK. The CDR3 is 16 amino acids. CDR3 sequence (DNA): TGTGCCAGCAGCCACCTACAGGGACACGGGAACACTGAAGCTTTCTTT. This gives the protein CASSHLQGHGNTEAFF. The whole variable domain, remainder taken from reference TRBV14 and TRBJ1-1, is EAGVTQFPSHSVIEKGQTVTLRCDPISGHDNLYWYRRVMGKEIKFLLHFVKESKQDESGMPNNRFLAERTGGTYSTLKVQPAELEDSGVYFCASSHLQGHGNTEAFFGQGTRLTVV.

The rearrangement uses TRBV10-1 and TRBJ1-3, with TRBD1 matching 7 bases. The CDR3 runs 16 residues. After removal of 6 bases from V and 0 bases from J, the junction contained 8 bases not matched to a gene. Germline assignment: CDR1 WNHNN and CDR2 SYGVQD (reference sequence). CDR3 sequence (DNA): TGCGCCAGCAGCGAGGGACAGACTAGCTCTGGAAACACCATATATTTT. It encodes CASSEGQTSSGNTIYF.

The chain joins TRBV6-2 or TRBV6-3 to TRBJ1-1; 7 nucleotides agree with TRBD1. Germline-derived CDR1 and CDR2 are MNHEY and SVGEGT. V lost 2 bases, J lost 1 base, and 10 bases stayed unmatched. The CDR3 is 17 residues long. CDR3 nucleotides: TGTGCCAGCAGTTACGGGGGACAGAGGCCCTCGAACACTGAAGCTTTCTTT. Its translation is CASSYGGQRPSNTEAFF.

The rearrangement joins TRBV9 to TRBJ2-1; a possible D gene is TRBD2 (7 bases). V lost 6 bases to trimming and J lost 2 bases, with 9 bases between them. The CDR3 is 13 amino acids. Germline CDR1 SGDLS, CDR2 YYNGEE. CDR3 amino acids: CASKGGPYNEQFF. The CDR3 region has the DNA TGTGCCAGCAAGGGGGGGCCCTACAATGAGCAGTTCTTC.

The V call is TRBV29-1, the J call TRBJ2-1; 10 bases are shared with TRBD2. This CDR3 region has 15 residues. Germline V CDR1 and CDR2: SQVTM, ANQGSEA. V lost 3 bases and J lost 4; bases outside the gene matches: 6. The CDR3, as DNA: TGCAGCGTTGACCAGCGGGGGGGAGTGTACAATGAGCAGTTCTTC. This sequence encodes CSVDQRGGVYNEQFF.

The chain's CDR3 is CASSLGVQGPEAFF. The DNA of the CDR3 is TGTGCCAGCAGTTTGGGCGTACAGGGTCCTGAAGCTTTCTTT. The rearrangement links TRBV27 to TRBJ1-1, with D possibly matching TRBD1 (6 bases). Germline-derived CDR1 and CDR2 are MNHEY and SMNVEV (reference sequence). CDR3 size: 14 residues. V dropped 3 bases and J dropped 6 bases, with 14 bases sitting between them.

The V call is TRBV6-5, the J call TRBJ1-4; 7 bases match TRBD1. This CDR3 has 14 residues. Germline-derived CDR1 and CDR2 are MNHEY and SVGAGI. V trimming: 6 bases; J trimming: 7 bases; junction bases outside the gene matches: 8. The CDR3 bases are TGTGCCAGCAGCCAGAGGGGGCTCGGTGAAAAACTGTTTTTT. It yields the protein CASSQRGLGEKLFF.

The chain carries TRBV9 and TRBJ2-1; 8 bases map to TRBD2. The CDR3 is 13 amino acids. Per the germline V gene, CDR1 is SGDLS and CDR2 is YYNGEE. Trimming cost V 6 bases and J 2 bases; bases outside gene matches: 1. The CDR3 DNA follows: TGTGCCAGCACCGGGGGGGCCTACAATGAGCAGTTCTTC. This sequence encodes CASTGGAYNEQFF.

The chain recombines TRBV4-3 with TRBJ1-1, with a weak D call TRBD1 (5 bases). Germline-derived CDR1 and CDR2 are LGHNA and YSLEER. V lost 1 base, J lost 2 bases, and 14 bases lay in between. There are 16 residues in the CDR3. Here the CDR3 DNA reads TGCGCCAGCAGCCAAGCCGCACTGACAGAAAACACTGAAGCTTTCTTT. Translating gives CASSQAALTENTEAFF.

This rearrangement joins TRBV5-6 to TRBJ1-2; no clear D. Germline loops: CDR1 SGHDT, CDR2 YYEEEE. This CDR3 is 13 amino acids long. Trimming left V 0 bases short and J 4 bases short, with 7 bases between. The CDR3 sequence is CASSLGISYGYTF. CDR3 nucleotides: TGTGCCAGCAGCTTGGGTATTAGCTATGGCTACACCTTC.

The chain carries TRBV6-5 and TRBJ2-3; TRBD2 matches at 7 bases. CDR3 length equals 15 residues. In germline, CDR1 is MNHEY, CDR2 SVGAGI. V shed 7 bases, J shed 1 base, and the junction held 8 bases outside the gene matches. The CDR3 sequence is CASTERDYRTDTQYF. In nucleotides, the CDR3 is TGTGCCAGCACCGAGAGGGACTACCGCACAGATACGCAGTATTTT.

The sample holds one count of this clone. The chain joins TRBV7-2 to TRBJ2-5; D unclear. V was clipped by 0 bases and J by 5 bases, with 7 bases between them. The CDR3 has 13 residues. Germline V gene data show CDR1 as SGHTA and CDR2 as FQGNSA. The CDR3 loop is CASSLAPGETQYF. The DNA of the CDR3 is TGTGCCAGCAGCTTAGCGCCCGGGGAGACCCAGTACTTC.

This sequence joins TRBV5-1 and TRBJ2-5; D remains ambiguous. Deletions cut 0 bases from V and 14 bases from J, with 11 bases between. Germline assignment: CDR1 SGHRS and CDR2 YFSETQ. The CDR3 contains 11 residues. The CDR3 DNA reads TGCGCCAGCAGCTTGGGACGGAATATCTACTTC. Protein product: CASSLGRNIYF.

The gene calls are TRBV7-2 and TRBJ1-2, with D unresolved. CDR1 and CDR2 (germline): SGHTA, FQGNSA. There are 13 residues in the CDR3. V was cut by 1 base and J by 3 bases, with 6 bases left in between. The CDR3 DNA reads as TGTGCCAGCAGCTTAGGGAGCGACTATGGCTACACCTTC. As protein: CASSLGSDYGYTF.